These 27 T cell receptor beta chains share one sample of origin, sequenced in a study of T-cell memory formation after mild COVID-19. TCRdb recomputed calls from the 5' RACE reads with MiXCR, one row per CDR3 protein. The data hold about 430,000 distinct CDR3 sequences, with roughly a quarter observed a single time. Sequencing was performed on PBMCs or a T cell subset sorted from them (not recorded which). Receptor source: an adult woman who had mild COVID-19 (a few samples of this study predate the infection). Cell type and time point are not known.

Only a few counts were recorded for this clonotype. The gene calls are TRBV18 and TRBJ2-1; 10 bases are a match to TRBD2. CDR1 and CDR2 (germline): KGHSH, LQKENI. V lost 6 bases, J lost 1 base, and 18 bases stayed unmatched. The CDR3 totals 20 residues. The CDR3 coding sequence is TGTGCCAGCTCCACGACTAGCGGGCCGCTACCCGAAGCGTCCTACAATGAGCAGTTCTTC. Encoded protein: CASSTTSGPLPEASYNEQFF.

V usage is TRBV12-3 or TRBV12-4 and J usage is TRBJ1-1, with no clear D. The CDR3 extends over 13 amino acids. Trimming removed 7 bases at V and 2 bases at J, with 11 bases between. In DNA form, the CDR3 reads TGTGCCAGCAACTATCAGGCAAACACTGAAGCTTTCTTT. Translating gives CASNYQANTEAFF.

V gene TRBV5-1 combines with J gene TRBJ1-1; D is unresolved. CDR3 length equals 14 residues. Between the trimmed V and J ends, which lost 3 bases and 2 bases, there was a span of 11 bases. Germline CDR1 SGHRS, CDR2 YFSETQ. CDR3 in DNA: TGCGCCAGCAGCTCTCCGGGAGCTAACACTGAAGCTTTCTTT. Translation gives CASSSPGANTEAFF.

This clonotype turned up a few times. The J gene is TRBJ2-2, the V gene TRBV12-3 or TRBV12-4, with D uncertain. The CDR3 has 12 amino acids. Trimming cost V 3 bases and J 4 bases, with 3 bases left between them. CDR3 in amino acids: CASSFITGELFF. As DNA, the CDR3 is TGTGCCAGCAGTTTCATCACCGGGGAGCTGTTTTTT.

In its sample, this clonotype was seen a few times. The chain couples TRBV3-1 to TRBJ2-4; TRBD1 or TRBD2 may be the D gene (6 bases each). Deletions cut 6 bases from V and 5 bases from J, with 20 bases between. Germline V gene lookup returns CDR1 LGHDT and CDR2 YNNKEL (reference sequence). The CDR3 sequence is 16 residues long. The CDR3 nucleotides read TGTGCCAGCAGTCAACGCGGGACACCAGACCAAAACATTCAGTACTTC. Its translation is CASSQRGTPDQNIQYF.

This clonotype was counted only a few times. The genes are TRBV28 and TRBJ1-2; 8 positions match TRBD1. Germline loops: CDR1 MDHEN, CDR2 SYDVKM. The V gene end was trimmed by 6 bases and the J gene end by 8 bases; junction bases not matched to a gene: 14. The CDR3 is 15 amino acids. The chain's CDR3 is CASRTPGQGSGGYTF. CDR3 sequence (DNA): TGTGCCAGCAGAACTCCAGGACAGGGAAGTGGCGGCTACACCTTC.

This clonotype was counted ten times or more. The CDR3 DNA is TGCAGCGTTGTTGGGGGATCCAAAGAGACCCAGTACTTC. Its protein product is CSVVGGSKETQYF. The V and J genes are TRBV29-1 and TRBJ2-5, with D perhaps assigned TRBD1 or TRBD2 (5 bases each). Trimming removed 4 bases at V and 3 bases at J, with 12 bases between. Germline loops: CDR1 SQVTM, CDR2 ANQGSEA. This CDR3 comprises 13 residues.

This clonotype showed up just a few times. The rearrangement joins TRBV4-3 to TRBJ2-7; unclear D gene. V shed 0 bases and J shed 7 bases, with 10 bases lying between them. Germline V lookup: CDR1 LGHNA, CDR2 YSLEER. The CDR3 runs 13 residues. This CDR3 is CASSQDFSREQYF. In nucleotides, the CDR3 is TGCGCCAGCAGCCAAGATTTTAGCAGGGAGCAGTACTTC.

This chain connects TRBV7-3 to TRBJ2-3; unclear D gene. Germline loops: CDR1 SGHTA, CDR2 FQGTGA. With 3 bases removed from V and 3 bases from J, the gap between germline ends came to 13 bases. CDR3 length: 15 residues. CDR3 residues: CASSLSNRATDTQYF. The CDR3 DNA sequence: TGTGCCAGCAGCTTGTCAAATAGGGCAACAGATACGCAGTATTTT.

The rearrangement links TRBV12-3 or TRBV12-4 to TRBJ1-4; D call uncertain. Trimming shortened V by 7 bases and J by 2 bases, and 11 bases separated the two germline ends. This CDR3 is built from 14 residues. The CDR3 DNA is TGTGCCAGCAACCCCGGAGTGACTAATGAAAAACTGTTTTTT. Translation gives CASNPGVTNEKLFF.

V gene TRBV12-3 or TRBV12-4 combines with J gene TRBJ1-3; 8 positions agree with TRBD1. V trimming: 5 bases; J trimming: 2 bases; junction bases outside the gene matches: 5. CDR3 length equals 15 residues. CDR3 amino acids: CASSRTGRTGNTIYF. CDR3 nucleotide sequence: TGTGCCAGCAGTAGGACAGGGAGGACTGGAAACACCATATATTTT.

The rearrangement uses TRBV7-9 and TRBJ1-1; perhaps TRBD1 as D (6 bases). The germline V gene has CDR1 SEHNR and CDR2 FQNEAQ (reference sequence). This CDR3 spans 16 amino acids. The V end lost 5 bases, the J end lost 3 bases, and 19 bases lay between the germline ends. CDR3 residues: CASSPRRGIRDTEAFF. In nucleotides, the CDR3 is TGTGCCAGCAGCCCTAGAAGGGGGATTCGGGACACTGAAGCTTTCTTT. The full variable domain, rest sourced from reference TRBV7-9 and TRBJ1-1, is DTGVSQNPRHKITKRGQNVTFRCDPISEHNRLYWYRQTLGQGPEFLTYFQNEAQLEKSRLLSDRFSAERPKGSFSTLEIQRTEQGDSAMYLCASSPRRGIRDTEAFFGQGTRLTVV.

In this sample, this clonotype turned up many times. The chain links TRBV4-2 to TRBJ1-1; D is possibly TRBD1 (5 bases). The CDR3 totals 12 residues. From germline, CDR1 is LGHNA and CDR2 YNFKEQ. The germline V and J ends were trimmed by 4 bases and 3 bases, with 6 bases remaining between them. The CDR3 DNA reads TGTGCCAGCAGCCGGGGGGACACTGAAGCTTTCTTT. Its translation is CASSRGDTEAFF.

In its sample, this clonotype was seen a few times. The chain uses TRBV20-1 and TRBJ2-3, with TRBD2 matching over 8 bases. In germline, CDR1 is DFQATT, CDR2 SNEGSKA (reference sequence). This CDR3 has 15 amino acids. Germline trimming cut 5 bases from V and 4 bases from J; bases unmatched to any gene: 11. DNA of the CDR3: TGCAGTGCTCTCCAGCGGGAGTCTTCCGCAGATACGCAGTATTTT. Amino acid sequence: CSALQRESSADTQYF.

The chain recombines TRBV12-3 or TRBV12-4 with TRBJ2-3; D possibly corresponds to TRBD1 (5 bases). The CDR3 extends over 15 amino acids. The V gene lost 6 bases and the J gene lost 2 bases, with 15 bases spanning the gap. The CDR3 sequence is CASSNYRIFTDTQYF. DNA for the CDR3: TGTGCCAGCAGCAATTACAGGATCTTCACAGATACGCAGTATTTT.

This clonotype was counted between two and nine times. The rearrangement links TRBV6-5 to TRBJ2-2; D gene unclear. The V end lost 4 bases, the J end lost 8 bases, and 23 bases lay between the germline ends. This CDR3 has 17 residues. The germline V gene encodes CDR1 MNHEY and CDR2 SVGAGI. The CDR3 loop reads CASSSPSTVLIRGELFF. As DNA, the CDR3 is TGTGCCAGCAGTTCCCCTTCTACGGTCCTTATTAGGGGGGAGCTGTTTTTT.

There are a few counts of this clonotype. The chain combines TRBV18 with TRBJ2-1; either TRBD1 or TRBD2 may fit D (6 bases each). The V gene lost 3 bases and the J gene lost 8 bases, with 14 bases spanning the gap. In germline, CDR1 is KGHSH, CDR2 LQKENI. The CDR3 length is 14 residues. CDR3 sequence reads: CASSPGGSIDEQFF. In DNA, the CDR3 is TGTGCCAGCTCACCGGGGGGCAGTATCGATGAGCAGTTCTTC. The complete variable domain, with remaining parts taken from reference TRBV18 and TRBJ2-1, reads NAGVMQNPRHLVRRRGQEARLRCSPMKGHSHVYWYRQLPEEGLKFMVYLQKENIIDESGMPKERFSAEFPKEGPSILRIQQVVRGDSAAYFCASSPGGSIDEQFFGPGTRLTVL.

The chain combines TRBV12-3 or TRBV12-4 with TRBJ1-1, with D hard to call. The CDR3 has 14 residues. V was cut by 6 bases and J by 3 bases, with 14 bases left in between. CDR3: CASSLTRTYTEAFF. The CDR3 DNA reads as TGTGCCAGCAGCCTAACCAGGACCTACACTGAAGCTTTCTTT.

This clonotype turned up a few times. The CDR3 DNA follows: TGTGCCAGCAGTGAAGAGGGGAATACCTACGAGCAGTACTTC. Translated: CASSEEGNTYEQYF. The rearrangement joins TRBV6-1 to TRBJ2-7, with a possible D match to TRBD1 (5 bases). CDR3 size: 14 residues. Per the germline V gene, CDR1 is MNHNS and CDR2 is SASEGT. Trimming removed 1 base at V and 2 bases at J, with 9 bases between.

CDR3 in amino acids: CATQSGGALSYNEQFF. The CDR3 DNA sequence: TGTGCCACCCAGAGCGGGGGCGCCCTCTCCTACAATGAGCAGTTCTTC. The chain links TRBV28 to TRBJ2-1, with 8 nucleotides matching TRBD2. This CDR3 is 16 amino acids long. Germline lookup yields CDR1 MDHEN and CDR2 SYDVKM. V was clipped by 10 bases and J by 0 bases; unmatched bases: 11.

This clonotype was found a few times. The chain uses TRBV12-3 or TRBV12-4 and TRBJ1-5; D is undetermined. Trimming removed 5 bases at V and 4 bases at J, with 12 bases between. The CDR3 has 14 amino acids. CDR3 nucleotide sequence: TGTGCCAGCAGTCCCCTGGGTGGGAATCAGCCCCAGCATTTT. Translating gives CASSPLGGNQPQHF.

The chain combines TRBV4-1 with TRBJ2-2, with D uncertain. The length of the CDR3 is 16 residues. Trimming removed 1 base from V and 0 bases from J, with 9 bases in between. Germline V gene data show CDR1 as MGHRA and CDR2 as YSYEKL. The CDR3 DNA reads as TGCGCCAGCAGCCAAGTCGCAGCCGCGAACACCGGGGAGCTGTTTTTT. Translating gives CASSQVAAANTGELFF.

V is TRBV11-1 and J is TRBJ2-1; 7 nucleotides match TRBD1. The trim removed 1 base at V and 9 bases at J, leaving 6 bases unmatched. Germline-derived CDR1 and CDR2 are SGHAT and FQDESV (reference sequence). CDR3 length equals 14 residues. The CDR3 coding sequence is TGTGCCAGCAGCTTAGTGACAGGGTTAAGTGAGCAGTTCTTC. Encoded protein: CASSLVTGLSEQFF.

This clonotype was observed a handful of times. The V gene is TRBV6-5, the J gene TRBJ2-1; 10 bases align to TRBD1. The CDR3 spans 15 residues. With V trimmed by 5 bases and J by 7 bases, 8 bases remained unmatched. The V gene's germline CDR1 is MNHEY and CDR2 SVGAGI. CDR3 sequence reads: CASSRSTGGLNEQFF. The DNA for the CDR3 is TGTGCCAGCAGTAGGTCGACAGGGGGCTTGAATGAGCAGTTCTTC.

This clonotype has a handful of counts. This chain's CDR3 is CASSVGSSERYNEQFF. CDR3 nucleotides: TGTGCCAGCAGCGTAGGCTCTTCGGAACGGTACAATGAGCAGTTCTTC. V gene TRBV9 combines with J gene TRBJ2-1; D ambiguous. The germline gives CDR1 SGDLS, CDR2 YYNGEE. V lost 0 bases to trimming and J lost 4 bases, with 14 bases between them. The CDR3 covers 16 residues.

J is TRBJ2-5 and V is TRBV20-1, with unresolved D. CDR3 length equals 14 residues. Looked up from germline, CDR1 is DFQATT and CDR2 is SNEGSKA (reference sequence). Trimming removed 6 bases at V and 2 bases at J, with 16 bases between. The CDR3 DNA reads as TGCAGTGCCACCCTCACCTTGCGACAAGAGACCCAGTACTTC. Its translation: CSATLTLRQETQYF.

This clonotype was counted only a few times. V gene TRBV19 combines with J gene TRBJ1-2; D may be TRBD1 (5 bases). V lost 6 bases to trimming and J lost 0 bases, with 8 bases between them. Germline loops: CDR1 LNHDA, CDR2 SQIVND (reference sequence). The CDR3 is 13 residues long. This CDR3 is CASRWDPNYGYTF. Here the CDR3 DNA reads TGTGCCAGTAGGTGGGACCCTAACTATGGCTACACCTTC.